This record covers a single T cell receptor (beta chain). Its antigen remains unknown. The sample is drawn from a study of T cells in Graves' hyperthyroidism and ophthalmopathy. Broader study findings: Blood also carried most thyroid clonotypes expanded above 0.001.

Amplified TCR beta CDR3 regions derived from RNA transcripts. Primed by the HTBI set, a first-round RT-PCR was run on the TCR CDR3. Via MiXCR, TCRdb re-called the multiplex PCR reads, giving one row per CDR3 protein. The data contain hundreds of thousands of distinct CDR3 sequences, about 13% of them singletons. CDR1 is DFQATT, CDR2 SNEGSKA, per germline (reference sequence). Unmatched junction bases numbered 10, after V lost 0 bases and J lost 7 bases. The CDR3 consists of 18 residues. Sample: blood. The chain recombines TRBV20-1 with TRBJ2-1, with 15 bases lining up with TRBD2. This clonotype was obtained from a woman aged 18-29 years with Graves' hyperthyroidism. CDR3 protein: CSARDSGLAGGRGNEQFF. CDR3 DNA: TGCAGTGCTAGAGACTCAGGACTAGCGGGAGGGAGAGGGAATGAGCAGTTCTTC.